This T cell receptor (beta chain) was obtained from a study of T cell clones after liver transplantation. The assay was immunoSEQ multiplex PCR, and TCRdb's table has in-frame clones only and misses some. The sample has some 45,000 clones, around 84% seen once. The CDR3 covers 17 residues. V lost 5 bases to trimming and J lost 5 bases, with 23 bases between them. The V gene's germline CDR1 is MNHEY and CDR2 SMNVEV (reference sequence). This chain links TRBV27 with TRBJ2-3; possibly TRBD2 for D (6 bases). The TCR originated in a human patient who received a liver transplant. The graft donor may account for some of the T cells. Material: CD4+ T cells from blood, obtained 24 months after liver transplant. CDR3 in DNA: TGTGCCAGCAGTGGCCGTCGAACGGGAGCTGGGAAAGATACGCAGTATTTT. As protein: CASSGRRTGAGKDTQYF.